This paragraph covers one T cell receptor (beta chain) sequence. Sequenced by immunoSEQ multiplex PCR; TCRdb stores in-frame clones only, minus some. The table lists 50,000 to 55,000 clones, approximately 86% of them singletons, with roughly 13% in the top ten. This sample stems from a study of control samples from healthy donors and cancer patients. The TCR originated in a man between 60 and 75 years old with head and neck cancer. Material: PBMCs.

The CDR3 coding sequence is TGCAGCGTATCCCTCGGGACAGGGTATCAAGAGACCCAGTACTTC. Protein sequence: CSVSLGTGYQETQYF. The chain links TRBV29-1 to TRBJ2-5, with 9 bases aligning to TRBD1. The length of the CDR3 is 15 residues. The V gene end was trimmed by 6 bases and the J gene end by 2 bases; junction bases not matched to a gene: 10. The V gene's germline CDR1 is SQVTM and CDR2 ANQGSEA.